Listed here are 19 T cell receptor beta chains from one sample, sequenced in a study of T cell repertoires in cytomegalovirus infection. MiXCR, run by TCRdb on the reads, gives a single entry per CDR3 protein. This sample carries 700,000 to 950,000 distinct CDR3 sequences, around a third of them seen once, and the ten largest clones take around 11%. No antigen has been assigned to these receptors. This sample comprised cultured CD8+ T cells from PBMCs, obtained from culture after CMV antigen stimulation. The receptors here all came from a human donor in good health (CMV status not recorded). Some clones in this sample may be carry-over from other donors' samples.

The chain employs TRBV7-6 and TRBJ2-7; tentatively, D is TRBD1 (6 bases). V was cut by 1 base and J by 2 bases, with 18 bases left in between. CDR1 and CDR2 (germline): SGHVS, FNYEAQ. The CDR3 has 17 residues. CDR3 DNA: TGTGCCAGCAGCTTAGACCCCGGGGAGCCAGGGGCCTACGAGCAGTACTTC. Translating gives CASSLDPGEPGAYEQYF.

This clonotype was picked up a small number of times. The chain uses TRBV25-1 and TRBJ1-2; D is perhaps TRBD1 (5 bases). CDR3 length: 10 residues. V lost 6 bases, J lost 6 bases, and 5 bases lay in between. CDR1 MGHDK and CDR2 SYGVNS come from the germline V gene. CDR3 DNA: TGTGCCAGCAGGGGACATGGCTACACCTTC. Its translation: CASRGHGYTF.

As regards this clonotype: This could be a read error, since a much larger clone is one nucleotide away. The rearrangement links TRBV7-8 to TRBJ2-1, with D hard to call. The CDR3 is 16 residues long. Germline CDR1 reads SGHVS; CDR2 reads FQNEAQ. Trimming removed 4 bases from V and 8 bases from J, with 21 bases in between. In DNA form, the CDR3 reads TGTGCCAGCAGCTCAGGTCGGCCAGGCAGTCACGATGAGCAGTTCTTC. Translation: CASSSGRPGSHDEQFF.

The chain carries TRBV28 and TRBJ2-5; TRBD1 agrees at 7 bases. The CDR3 runs 16 residues. V shed 3 bases, J shed 0 bases, and the junction held 7 bases outside the gene matches. Germline-derived CDR1 and CDR2 are MDHEN and SYDVKM. This CDR3 reads CASSLQEDRYQETQYF. The CDR3 DNA follows: TGTGCCAGCAGTTTGCAGGAGGACAGGTACCAAGAGACCCAGTACTTC.

This clonotype was picked up one time. This chain links TRBV4-1 with TRBJ2-7, with D possibly matching TRBD1 (6 bases). Trimming took 1 base from V and 3 from J, leaving 13 bases between them. The CDR3 is 15 amino acids. CDR1 is MGHRA, CDR2 YSYEKL, per germline. The CDR3 here is CASSQVRGRLYEQYF. The CDR3 DNA reads TGCGCCAGCAGCCAAGTGAGGGGGAGACTCTACGAGCAGTACTTC.

Ten or more counts support this clonotype. This sequence joins TRBV6-5 and TRBJ1-4, with D perhaps matching TRBD1 (6 bases). Trimming took off 2 bases at V and 11 bases at J, with 21 bases between the two ends. Germline values: CDR1 MNHEY, CDR2 SVGAGI. The CDR3 length is 16 residues. The CDR3 nucleotides are TGTGCCAGCAGTTACGGGCACAGGGAGAGGTCAGCTAAACTGTTTTTT. As protein: CASSYGHRERSAKLFF.

This clonotype showed up just a few times. This sequence joins TRBV6-5 and TRBJ2-3; D possibly corresponds to TRBD2 (5 bases). There are 16 residues in the CDR3. Germline V CDR1 and CDR2: MNHEY, SVGAGI. Between the trimmed V and J ends, which lost 3 bases and 2 bases, there was a span of 15 bases. The CDR3 DNA sequence: TGTGCCAGCAGTTATTACCGCCCCGGGAACACAGATACGCAGTATTTT. Its translation: CASSYYRPGNTDTQYF.

The chain has TRBV6-7 and TRBJ2-7, with 10 bases matching TRBD2. TRBV6-7 is assigned to the ORF class and has an uncertain function. V lost 6 bases, J lost 1 base, and 9 bases stayed unmatched. The CDR3 contains 16 residues. The DNA of the CDR3 is TGTGCCAGCAGGACACCCGGACTAGCGGTTTCCTACGAGCAGTACTTC. It encodes CASRTPGLAVSYEQYF.

Ten or more counts support this clonotype. The chain joins TRBV7-9 to TRBJ1-2, with D uncertain. The length of the CDR3 is 13 residues. Germline loops: CDR1 SEHNR, CDR2 FQNEAQ (reference sequence). Trimming took 2 bases from V and 2 from J, leaving 6 bases between them. CDR3 amino acids: CASSLSTNYGYTF. The CDR3 bases are TGTGCCAGCAGCTTAAGCACCAACTATGGCTACACCTTC.

The CDR3 coding sequence is TGTGCCAGCAGTTTATATAGTCCGGATATGAACACTGAAGCTTTCTTT. As protein: CASSLYSPDMNTEAFF. The J gene is TRBJ1-1, the V gene TRBV28; no firm D call. This CDR3 contains 16 residues. Trimming removed 1 base at V and 0 bases at J, with 12 bases between. Germline V lookup: CDR1 MDHEN, CDR2 SYDVKM. The whole variable domain, filled in from reference TRBV28 and TRBJ1-1, reads DVKVTQSSRYLVKRTGEKVFLECVQDMDHENMFWYRQDPGLGLRLIYFSYDVKMKEKGDIPEGYSVSREKKERFSLILESASTNQTSMYLCASSLYSPDMNTEAFFGQGTRLTVV.

This clonotype was counted only a few times. The gene calls are TRBV7-2 and TRBJ2-1, with TRBD1 identical over 9 bases. With V trimmed by 3 bases and J by 2 bases, 5 bases remained unmatched. Looked up from germline, CDR1 is SGHTA and CDR2 is FQGNSA. CDR3 length: 16 amino acids. Here the CDR3 DNA reads TGTGCCAGCAGCTTTGGGGGACAGGGTCCCTACAATGAGCAGTTCTTC. Residues: CASSFGGQGPYNEQFF.

This clonotype has a count of ten or more. The chain uses TRBV7-8 and TRBJ2-1, with D perhaps TRBD1 or TRBD2 (5 bases each). The CDR3 runs 15 residues. Germline V CDR1 and CDR2: SGHVS, FQNEAQ. Deletions cut 4 bases from V and 4 bases from J, with 14 bases between. The CDR3 nucleotides are TGTGCCAGCAGCTCCGGGACCAATTCATACAATGAGCAGTTCTTC. It translates to CASSSGTNSYNEQFF.

The rearrangement links TRBV7-4 to TRBJ2-7; D gene uncertain. Germline CDR1 is SGHVT and CDR2 is SQSDAQ. This CDR3 has 14 amino acids. V was trimmed by 1 base and J by 3 bases, leaving 10 bases between them. CDR3 residues: CASSLVITGYEQYF. DNA of the CDR3: TGTGCCAGCAGCTTAGTTATTACGGGCTACGAGCAGTACTTC.

The chain links TRBV19 to TRBJ1-1; D not certain. Germline V lookup: CDR1 LNHDA, CDR2 SQIVND (reference sequence). The ends were cut back, 8 bases at V and 4 bases at J, with 11 bases in the middle. The CDR3 has 12 amino acids. The DNA of the CDR3 is TGTGCCAGTTCTGAGCCTAGCACTGAAGCTTTCTTT. This gives the protein CASSEPSTEAFF. The full variable domain, with the rest looked up from reference TRBV19 and TRBJ1-1, is DGGITQSPKYLFRKEGQNVTLSCEQNLNHDAMYWYRQDPGQGLRLIYYSQIVNDFQKGDIAEGYSVSREKKESFPLTVTSAQKNPTAFYLCASSEPSTEAFFGQGTRLTVV.

The CDR3 bases are TGTGCCAGCAGTGAATTAGCGGGGGAGCAAGAGACCCAGTACTTC. Residues: CASSELAGEQETQYF. The chain combines TRBV6-1 with TRBJ2-5; 9 positions match TRBD2. Germline CDR1 and CDR2: MNHNS and SASEGT. The CDR3 has 15 amino acids. V trimming: 2 bases; J trimming: 2 bases; junction bases outside the gene matches: 3.

This clonotype came up a few times. This chain uses TRBV7-6 with TRBJ2-5; D is ambiguous. The CDR3 loop spans 11 amino acids. In germline, CDR1 is SGHVS, CDR2 FNYEAQ. V lost 5 bases to trimming and J lost 8 bases, with 9 bases between them. The CDR3 loop is CASSPDRTQYF. CDR3 in DNA: TGTGCCAGCAGCCCGGATAGAACCCAGTACTTC.

This clonotype came up once. V usage is TRBV24-1 and J usage is TRBJ2-2, with D perhaps matching TRBD1 (6 bases). This CDR3 has 13 residues. Trimming cost V 7 bases and J 5 bases, with 10 bases left between them. CDR1 and CDR2 (germline): KGHDR, SFDVKD. This CDR3 is CATSGTGTGELFF. The CDR3 region has the DNA TGTGCCACCAGCGGTACAGGGACCGGGGAGCTGTTTTTT.

The chain combines TRBV2 with TRBJ2-5; D remains unclear. V was clipped by 4 bases and J by 2 bases, with 8 bases between them. Germline CDR1 and CDR2: SNHLY and FYNNEI. This CDR3 region has 13 residues. DNA for the CDR3: TGTGCCAGCAGTGGACACCCGCAAGAGACCCAGTACTTC. This gives the protein CASSGHPQETQYF.

The V gene is TRBV9, the J gene TRBJ1-2; no reliable D call. Trimming shortened V by 8 bases and J by 0 bases, and 14 bases separated the two germline ends. This CDR3 comprises 14 residues. Germline lookup yields CDR1 SGDLS and CDR2 YYNGEE. CDR3 in amino acids: CASESSRSNYGYTF. In DNA form, the CDR3 reads TGTGCCAGTGAAAGCTCCAGATCTAACTATGGCTACACCTTC. The full variable domain, completed using reference TRBV9 and TRBJ1-2, is DSGVTQTPKHLITATGQRVTLRCSPRSGDLSVYWYQQSLDQGLQFLIQYYNGEERAKGNILERFSAQQFPDLHSELNLSSLELGDSALYFCASESSRSNYGYTFGSGTRLTVV.